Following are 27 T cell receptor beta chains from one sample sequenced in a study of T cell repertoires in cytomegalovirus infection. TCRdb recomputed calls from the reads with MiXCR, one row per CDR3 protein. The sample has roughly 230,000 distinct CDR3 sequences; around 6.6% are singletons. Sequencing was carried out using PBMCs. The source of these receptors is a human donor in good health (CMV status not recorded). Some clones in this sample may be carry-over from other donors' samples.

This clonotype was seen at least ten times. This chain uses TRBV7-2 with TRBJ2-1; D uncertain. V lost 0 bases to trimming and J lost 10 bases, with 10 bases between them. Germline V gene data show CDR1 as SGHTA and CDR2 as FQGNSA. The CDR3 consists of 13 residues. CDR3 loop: CASSLASSGEQFF. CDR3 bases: TGTGCCAGCAGCTTAGCCTCGTCTGGGGAGCAGTTCTTC.

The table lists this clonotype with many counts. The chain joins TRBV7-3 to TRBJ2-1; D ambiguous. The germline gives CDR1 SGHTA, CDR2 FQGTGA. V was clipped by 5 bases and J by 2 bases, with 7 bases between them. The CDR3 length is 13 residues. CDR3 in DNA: TGTGCCAGCAGCAAAGGGACCTACAATGAGCAGTTCTTC. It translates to CASSKGTYNEQFF.

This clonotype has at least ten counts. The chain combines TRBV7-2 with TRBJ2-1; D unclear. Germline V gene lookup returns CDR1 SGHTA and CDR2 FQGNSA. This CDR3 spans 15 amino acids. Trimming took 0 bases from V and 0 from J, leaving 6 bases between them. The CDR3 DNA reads TGTGCCAGCAGCTTAGCAGGAATCTCCTACAATGAGCAGTTCTTC. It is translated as CASSLAGISYNEQFF.

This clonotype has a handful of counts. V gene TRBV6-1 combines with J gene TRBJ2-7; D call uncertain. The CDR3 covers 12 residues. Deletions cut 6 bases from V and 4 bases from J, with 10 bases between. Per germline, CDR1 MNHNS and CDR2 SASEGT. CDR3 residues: CASRTEPYEQYF. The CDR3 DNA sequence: TGTGCCAGCAGAACGGAACCATACGAGCAGTACTTC.

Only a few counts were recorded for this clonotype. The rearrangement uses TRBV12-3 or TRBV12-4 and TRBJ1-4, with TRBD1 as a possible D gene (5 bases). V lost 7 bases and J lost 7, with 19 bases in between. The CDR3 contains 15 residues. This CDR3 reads CASTLGVPGGEKLFF. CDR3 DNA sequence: TGTGCCAGCACCCTGGGGGTCCCCGGTGGTGAAAAACTGTTTTTT.

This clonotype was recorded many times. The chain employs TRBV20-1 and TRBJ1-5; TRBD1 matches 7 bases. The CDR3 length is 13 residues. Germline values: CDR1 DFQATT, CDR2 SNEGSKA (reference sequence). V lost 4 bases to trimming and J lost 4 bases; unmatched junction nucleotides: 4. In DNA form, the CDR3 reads TGCAGTGCTACCGGACAGGTAAATCAGCCCCAGCATTTT. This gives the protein CSATGQVNQPQHF.

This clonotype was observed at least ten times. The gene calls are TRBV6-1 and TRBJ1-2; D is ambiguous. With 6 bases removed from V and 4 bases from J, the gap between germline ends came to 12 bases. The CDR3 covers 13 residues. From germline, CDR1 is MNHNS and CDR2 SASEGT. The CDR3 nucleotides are TGTGCCAGCAGGTCCGGGCCCACCTATGGCTACACCTTC. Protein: CASRSGPTYGYTF.

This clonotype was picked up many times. The CDR3 coding sequence is TGCAAGCTCTCAGGGGAGAAAGTAGAGACCCAGTACTTC. Its protein product is CKLSGEKVETQYF. The genes are TRBV20-1 and TRBJ2-5; TRBD1 is a possible D gene (6 bases). There are 13 residues in the CDR3. Germline CDR1 reads DFQATT; CDR2 reads SNEGSKA (reference sequence).

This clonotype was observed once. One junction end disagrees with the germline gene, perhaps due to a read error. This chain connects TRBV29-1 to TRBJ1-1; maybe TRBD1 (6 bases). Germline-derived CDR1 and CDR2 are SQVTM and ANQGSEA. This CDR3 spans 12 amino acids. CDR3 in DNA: TGTAGCGTTGACCAGGGGATATCTGAAGCTTTCTTT. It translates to CSVDQGISEAFF.

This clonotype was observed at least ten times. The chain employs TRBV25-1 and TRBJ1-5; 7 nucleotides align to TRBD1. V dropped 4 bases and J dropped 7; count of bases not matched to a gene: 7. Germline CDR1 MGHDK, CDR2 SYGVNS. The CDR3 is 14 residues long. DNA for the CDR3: TGTGCCAGCAGTGGGGCAGGGGGAGGCCAGCCCCAGCATTTT. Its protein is CASSGAGGGQPQHF. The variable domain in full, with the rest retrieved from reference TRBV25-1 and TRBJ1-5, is EADIYQTPRYLVIGTGKKITLECSQTMGHDKMYWYQQDPGMELHLIHYSYGVNSTEKGDLSSESTVSRIRTEHFPLTLESARPSHTSQYLCASSGAGGGQPQHFGDGTRLSIL.

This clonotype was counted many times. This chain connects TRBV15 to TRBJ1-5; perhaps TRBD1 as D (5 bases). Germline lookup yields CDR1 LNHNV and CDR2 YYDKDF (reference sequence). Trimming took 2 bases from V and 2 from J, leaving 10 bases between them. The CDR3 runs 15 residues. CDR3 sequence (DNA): TGTGCCACCAGCAGAAATTTAGGGGGCAATCAGCCCCAGCATTTT. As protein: CATSRNLGGNQPQHF.

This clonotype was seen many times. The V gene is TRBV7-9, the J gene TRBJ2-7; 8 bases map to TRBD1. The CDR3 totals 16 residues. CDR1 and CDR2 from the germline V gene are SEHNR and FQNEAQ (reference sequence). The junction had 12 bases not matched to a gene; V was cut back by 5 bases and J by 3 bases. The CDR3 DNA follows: TGTGCCAGCAGCGGAACAGGGGGTCGGTTATTCTACGAGCAGTACTTC. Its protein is CASSGTGGRLFYEQYF.

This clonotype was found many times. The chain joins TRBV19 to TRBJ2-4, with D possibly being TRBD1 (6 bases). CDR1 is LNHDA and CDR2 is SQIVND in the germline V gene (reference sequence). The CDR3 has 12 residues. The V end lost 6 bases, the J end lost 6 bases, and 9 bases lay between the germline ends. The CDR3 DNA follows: TGTGCCAGTAGGCAGGACAGAAACATTCAGTACTTC. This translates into CASRQDRNIQYF.

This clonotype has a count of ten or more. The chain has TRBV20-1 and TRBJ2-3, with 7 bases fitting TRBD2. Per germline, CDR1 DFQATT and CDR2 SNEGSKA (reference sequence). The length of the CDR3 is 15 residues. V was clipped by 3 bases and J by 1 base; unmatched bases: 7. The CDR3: CSASSRAGRTDTQYF. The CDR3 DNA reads TGCAGTGCTAGCTCTAGAGCGGGGCGCACAGATACGCAGTATTTT.

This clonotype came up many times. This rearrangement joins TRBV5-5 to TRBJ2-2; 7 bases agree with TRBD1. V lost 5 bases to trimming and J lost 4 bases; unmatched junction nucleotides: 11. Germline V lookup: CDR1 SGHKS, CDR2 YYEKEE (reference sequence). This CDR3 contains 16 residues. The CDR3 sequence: CASSPDRPLLTGELFF. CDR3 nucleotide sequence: TGTGCCAGCAGTCCGGACAGGCCGCTTCTCACCGGGGAGCTGTTTTTT.

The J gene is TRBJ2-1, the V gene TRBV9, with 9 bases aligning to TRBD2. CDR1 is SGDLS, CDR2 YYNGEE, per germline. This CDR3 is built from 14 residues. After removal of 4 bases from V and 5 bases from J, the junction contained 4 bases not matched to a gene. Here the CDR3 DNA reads TGTGCCAGCAGCAATAGCGGGGGCAACAATGAGCAGTTCTTC. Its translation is CASSNSGGNNEQFF.

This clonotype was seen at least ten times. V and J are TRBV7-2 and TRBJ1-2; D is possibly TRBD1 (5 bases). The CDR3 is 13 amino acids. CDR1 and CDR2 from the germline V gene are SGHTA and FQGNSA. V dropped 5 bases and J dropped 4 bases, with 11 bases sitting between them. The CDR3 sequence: CASSPRDLYGYTF. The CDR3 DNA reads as TGTGCCAGCAGCCCTCGGGACCTCTATGGCTACACCTTC.

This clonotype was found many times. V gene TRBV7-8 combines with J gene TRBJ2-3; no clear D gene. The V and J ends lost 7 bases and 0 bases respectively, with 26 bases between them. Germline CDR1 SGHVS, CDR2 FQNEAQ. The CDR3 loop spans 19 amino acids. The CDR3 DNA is TGTGCCAGCACCGAAAATAGGTGGCGCGGTGACACCAGCACAGATACGCAGTATTTT. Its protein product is CASTENRWRGDTSTDTQYF.

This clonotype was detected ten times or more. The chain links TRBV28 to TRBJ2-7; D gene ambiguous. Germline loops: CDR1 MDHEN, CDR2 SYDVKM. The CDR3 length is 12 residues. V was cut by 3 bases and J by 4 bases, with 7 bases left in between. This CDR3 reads CASSFGQYEQYF. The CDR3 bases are TGTGCCAGCAGTTTTGGGCAGTACGAGCAGTACTTC. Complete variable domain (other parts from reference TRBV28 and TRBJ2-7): DVKVTQSSRYLVKRTGEKVFLECVQDMDHENMFWYRQDPGLGLRLIYFSYDVKMKEKGDIPEGYSVSREKKERFSLILESASTNQTSMYLCASSFGQYEQYFGPGTRLTVT.

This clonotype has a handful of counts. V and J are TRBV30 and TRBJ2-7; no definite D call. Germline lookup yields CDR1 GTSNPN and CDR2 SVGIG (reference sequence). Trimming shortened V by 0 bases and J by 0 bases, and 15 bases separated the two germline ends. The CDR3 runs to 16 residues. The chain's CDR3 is CAWSVLNFDISYEQYF. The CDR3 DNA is TGTGCCTGGAGTGTACTGAACTTTGACATCTCCTACGAGCAGTACTTC.

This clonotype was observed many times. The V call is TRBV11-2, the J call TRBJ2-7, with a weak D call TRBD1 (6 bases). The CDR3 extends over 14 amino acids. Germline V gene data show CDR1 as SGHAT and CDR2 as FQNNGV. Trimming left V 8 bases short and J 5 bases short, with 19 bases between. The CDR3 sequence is CASPRGGRLDEQYF. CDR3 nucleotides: TGTGCCAGCCCCCGTGGGGGCCGTCTCGACGAGCAGTACTTC.

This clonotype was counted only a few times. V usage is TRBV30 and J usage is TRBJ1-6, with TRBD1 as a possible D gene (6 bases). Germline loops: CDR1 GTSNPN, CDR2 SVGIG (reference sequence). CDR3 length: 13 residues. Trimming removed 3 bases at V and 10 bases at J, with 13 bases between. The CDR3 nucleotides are TGTGCCTGGAGCGCCCAGGGGTACTCACCCCTCCACTTT. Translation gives CAWSAQGYSPLHF.

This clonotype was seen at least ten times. The CDR3: CASSRTSGGGEQFF. The CDR3, as DNA: TGTGCCAGTAGTCGGACTAGCGGGGGAGGAGAGCAGTTCTTC. The rearrangement links TRBV19 to TRBJ2-1; 13 bases agree with TRBD2. Looked up from germline, CDR1 is LNHDA and CDR2 is SQIVND (reference sequence). J gave up 10 bases and V 5 bases, and 5 bases lay outside the gene matches. The length of the CDR3 is 14 residues.

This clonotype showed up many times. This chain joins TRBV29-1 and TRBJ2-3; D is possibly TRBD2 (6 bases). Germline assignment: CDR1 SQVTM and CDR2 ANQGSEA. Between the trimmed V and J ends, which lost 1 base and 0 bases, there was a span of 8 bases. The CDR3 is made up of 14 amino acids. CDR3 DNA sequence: TGCAGCGTTGAAGGGACTACTAGCACAGATACGCAGTATTTT. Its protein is CSVEGTTSTDTQYF.

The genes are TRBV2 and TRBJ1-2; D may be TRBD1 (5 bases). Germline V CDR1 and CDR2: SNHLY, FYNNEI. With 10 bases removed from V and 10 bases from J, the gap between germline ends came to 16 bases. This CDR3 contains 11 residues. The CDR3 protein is CATVYGTNYTF. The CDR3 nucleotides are TGTGCCACGGTCTACGGGACGAACTACACCTTC.

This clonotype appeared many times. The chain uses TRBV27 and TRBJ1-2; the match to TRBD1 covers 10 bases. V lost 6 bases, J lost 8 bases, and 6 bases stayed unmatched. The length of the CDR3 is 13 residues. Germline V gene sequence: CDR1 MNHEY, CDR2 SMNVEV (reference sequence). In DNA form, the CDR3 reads TGTGCCAGCAGCCCGGGACAGGGGAACGGCTACACCTTC. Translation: CASSPGQGNGYTF.

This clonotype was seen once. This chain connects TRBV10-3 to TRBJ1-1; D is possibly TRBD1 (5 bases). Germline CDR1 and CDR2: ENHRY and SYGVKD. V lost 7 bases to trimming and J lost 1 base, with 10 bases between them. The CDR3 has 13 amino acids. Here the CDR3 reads CAIKGFTNTEAFF. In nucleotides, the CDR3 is TGTGCCATCAAGGGGTTCACGAACACTGAAGCTTTCTTT.